The T cell receptor beta chain described here comes from a study of OX40 agonist ivuxolimab in advanced cancers. As for the study in general: Partial responses occurred in Three dose-escalation patients, one with hepatocellular carcinoma and two with cutaneous melanoma.

Regarding this clone: Its antigen is currently unknown.

Germline lookup yields CDR1 MNHEY and CDR2 SVGAGI. V gave up 5 bases and J gave up 3 bases; unmatched junction bases: 8. The CDR3 is 15 amino acids. The protocol was immunoSEQ multiplex PCR, while the TCRdb copy is restricted to in-frame clones and leaves out a portion. The data contain around 77,000 clones, roughly 86% of them singletons. General study findings and limits: The 0.1-3.0 mg/kg partial responders had among the lowest clonal expansion. Some patients without response likewise showed low normalized clonal expansion.

The sequenced sample was CD4+ or CD8+ T cells sorted from blood, obtained in a trial of the OX40 agonist ivuxolimab. This chain connects TRBV6-5 to TRBJ2-7; 9 bases agree with TRBD1. This receptor was obtained from an adult with an advanced solid tumor such as melanoma, head and neck, liver or kidney cancer. In DNA, the CDR3 is TGTGCCAGCAGTCCACAGGGGACAGGGAACTACGAGCAGTACTTC. Its translation is CASSPQGTGNYEQYF.